This TCR beta chain was sequenced during a study of T-cell memory formation after mild COVID-19. Across the whole study: Each donor largely had its own TCR clusters.

TCRdb passed the 5' RACE reads through MiXCR, listing each CDR3 protein once. Of about 150,000 distinct CDR3 sequences detected, approximately 6% appear once; the ten largest clones hold just over 2%. Study-level points and caveats: Pre-infection memory already had some responding clones, implying cross-reactive memory joined.

On this clonotype: Its antigen is undetermined. With a much larger clone just one base away, this may be a read error.

Germline loops: CDR1 SGHRS, CDR2 YFSETQ. The CDR3 length is 15 residues. This clonotype was obtained from an adult woman who had mild COVID-19 (a few samples of this study predate the infection). Cell type and time point are not known. Sequencing was done on a sample of PBMCs or a T cell subset sorted from them (not recorded which). This chain links TRBV5-1 with TRBJ1-5, with D possibly being TRBD1 (5 bases). The CDR3 region has the DNA TGCGCCAGCAGCTTGGACGGGGGTGGCAATCAGACCCAGCATTTT. It encodes CASSLDGGGNQTQHF.